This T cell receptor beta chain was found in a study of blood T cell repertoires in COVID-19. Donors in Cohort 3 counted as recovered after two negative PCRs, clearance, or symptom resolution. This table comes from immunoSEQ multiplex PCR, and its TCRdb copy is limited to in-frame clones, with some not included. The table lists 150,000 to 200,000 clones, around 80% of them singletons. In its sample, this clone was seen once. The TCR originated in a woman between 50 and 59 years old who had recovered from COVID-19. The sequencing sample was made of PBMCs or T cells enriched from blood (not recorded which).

CDR3 in DNA: TGTGCCAGCAGCCCTGGGGGGGAGCAGTTCTTC. Translated: CASSPGGEQFF. V gene TRBV7-9 combines with J gene TRBJ2-1; tentative D call: TRBD2 (6 bases). V lost 5 bases, J lost 10 bases, and 9 bases lay in between. This CDR3 comprises 11 residues. Germline loops: CDR1 SEHNR, CDR2 FQNEAQ (reference sequence).